This T cell receptor (beta chain) was captured by sequencing in a study of cytomegalovirus exposure and HLA in healthy donors. Trimming pared 11 bases from V and 2 bases from J, leaving 10 bases between. The CDR3 extends over 11 amino acids. Germline CDR1 is MDHEN and CDR2 is SYDVKM. A multiplex PCR was run with 60 Vbeta primers and 13 Jbeta primers. The method was immunoSEQ multiplex PCR; TCRdb's version includes in-frame clones alone and lacks a portion of them. Its table records 50,000 to 70,000 clones. The specimen sequenced was PBMCs. The V gene is TRBV28, the J gene TRBJ2-7, with D possibly matching TRBD2 (6 bases). The receptor's source is a man aged 45-65 years in good health and CMV-seropositive. CDR3 sequence reads: CAGGYTYEQYF. CDR3 DNA: TGTGCCGGGGGGTACACCTACGAGCAGTACTTC. Combining the CDR3 with reference TRBV28 and TRBJ2-7 gives the whole variable domain DVKVTQSSRYLVKRTGEKVFLECVQDMDHENMFWYRQDPGLGLRLIYFSYDVKMKEKGDIPEGYSVSREKKERFSLILESASTNQTSMYLCAGGYTYEQYFGPGTRLTVT.